This passage covers 10 T cell receptor beta chains from one sample sequenced in a study of cytomegalovirus exposure and HLA in healthy donors. The study ran its PCR with 60 Vbeta and 13 Jbeta primers. The method was immunoSEQ multiplex PCR; TCRdb's version includes in-frame clones alone and lacks a portion of them. The sample shows 150,000 to 200,000 clones, approximately 80% of them seen only once. Sequencing used PBMCs. Every receptor here comes from a man in his late teens or twenties in good health and CMV-seropositive.

The rearrangement links TRBV13 to TRBJ2-5; no definite D call. CDR1 is PRHDT, CDR2 FYEKMQ, per germline (reference sequence). CDR3 length: 13 amino acids. The V and J ends lost 4 bases and 4 bases respectively, with 10 bases between them. CDR3 residues: CASSSSAPETQYF. In DNA, the CDR3 is TGTGCCAGCAGCTCTAGTGCGCCAGAGACCCAGTACTTC.

This clone was picked up a small number of times. The V call is TRBV19, the J call TRBJ2-1, with 7 bases lining up with TRBD2. The J segment lost 4 bases and the V segment lost 1 base, leaving 4 bases of the junction unmatched. CDR3 size: 15 residues. Looked up from germline, CDR1 is LNHDA and CDR2 is SQIVND (reference sequence). The CDR3 DNA follows: TGTGCCAGTAGTATAGTTGTGGGGGGGTACAATGAGCAGTTCTTC. It translates to CASSIVVGGYNEQFF. Full variable domain (remainder filled in from reference TRBV19 and TRBJ2-1): DGGITQSPKYLFRKEGQNVTLSCEQNLNHDAMYWYRQDPGQGLRLIYYSQIVNDFQKGDIAEGYSVSREKKESFPLTVTSAQKNPTAFYLCASSIVVGGYNEQFFGPGTRLTVL.

A single count supports this clone. CDR3 in DNA: TGTGCCGCCCAGTCCAGGGTAAATGGCTACACCTTC. Translating gives CAAQSRVNGYTF. The J gene is TRBJ1-2, the V gene TRBV19; possible D gene TRBD1, 5 bases. Germline V gene sequence: CDR1 LNHDA, CDR2 SQIVND (reference sequence). This CDR3 contains 12 residues. V lost 11 bases and J lost 6, with 16 bases in between. The full variable domain, completed using reference TRBV19 and TRBJ1-2, is DGGITQSPKYLFRKEGQNVTLSCEQNLNHDAMYWYRQDPGQGLRLIYYSQIVNDFQKGDIAEGYSVSREKKESFPLTVTSAQKNPTAFYLCAAQSRVNGYTFGSGTRLTVV.

The genes are TRBV20-1 and TRBJ2-3, with D possibly matching TRBD1 (6 bases). CDR1 is DFQATT and CDR2 is SNEGSKA in the germline V gene (reference sequence). This CDR3 region has 11 residues. V shed 6 bases and J shed 8 bases, with 12 bases lying between them. CDR3 nucleotide sequence: TGCAGTGCATACAGGGAGCCTACGCAGTATTTT. This codes for CSAYREPTQYF.

This clone was seen a single time. This chain joins TRBV10-3 and TRBJ2-7; D might be TRBD1 (6 bases). Looked up from germline, CDR1 is ENHRY and CDR2 is SYGVKD. The V end lost 5 bases, the J end lost 5 bases, and 25 bases lay between the germline ends. The length of the CDR3 is 17 residues. The CDR3 is CAISQDRDTGFVDEQYF. Here the CDR3 DNA reads TGTGCCATCAGTCAGGACCGGGACACAGGGTTCGTGGACGAGCAGTACTTC.

The chain joins TRBV28 to TRBJ2-7, with TRBD1 matching 8 bases. This CDR3 comprises 14 residues. J was trimmed by 5 bases and V by 0 bases; bases with no gene match: 3. Germline loops: CDR1 MDHEN, CDR2 SYDVKM. The CDR3 nucleotides read TGTGCCAGCAGTTTATGGCAGGGGGCCAACGAGCAGTACTTC. This translates into CASSLWQGANEQYF.

The genes are TRBV29-1 and TRBJ1-1; TRBD1 might be the D (5 bases). Trimming cost V 7 bases and J 3 bases, with 12 bases left between them. This CDR3 has 12 amino acids. Germline assignment: CDR1 SQVTM and CDR2 ANQGSEA. CDR3 amino acids: CSGSGWDTEAFF. The CDR3, as DNA: TGCAGCGGATCAGGGTGGGACACTGAAGCTTTCTTT.

The gene calls are TRBV30 and TRBJ2-7, with TRBD1 matching 10 bases. The germline gives CDR1 GTSNPN, CDR2 SVGIG (reference sequence). The V gene end was trimmed by 3 bases and the J gene end by 6 bases; junction bases not matched to a gene: 17. The CDR3 has 17 residues. CDR3 protein: CAWSPTGTGVGSGEQYF. The CDR3, as DNA: TGTGCCTGGAGCCCCACCGGGACAGGGGTTGGTTCGGGCGAGCAGTACTTC.

V gene TRBV11-2 combines with J gene TRBJ1-2, with a weak D call TRBD1 (5 bases). The germline gives CDR1 SGHAT, CDR2 FQNNGV. Trimming cost V 2 bases and J 0 bases, with 16 bases left between them. This CDR3 contains 17 residues. Here the CDR3 DNA reads TGTGCCAGCAGCTTACCCCACAACAGGTTTACTAACTATGGCTACACCTTC. Translation: CASSLPHNRFTNYGYTF.

This clone occurred a few times. The chain recombines TRBV13 with TRBJ2-5; D remains ambiguous. CDR1 and CDR2 from the germline V gene are PRHDT and FYEKMQ (reference sequence). Trimming pared 5 bases from V and 0 bases from J, leaving 4 bases between. The CDR3 extends over 12 amino acids. CDR3 nucleotide sequence: TGTGCCAGCAGCCAGTACCAAGAGACCCAGTACTTC. Translated: CASSQYQETQYF.